What follows are 20 T cell receptor beta chains derived from one specimen sequenced in a study of T-cell memory formation after mild COVID-19. MiXCR was run by TCRdb on the 5' RACE reads, yielding one entry per CDR3 protein. The sample contains approximately 480,000 distinct CDR3 sequences, 15% to 20% of which appear only once. Input material: PBMCs or a T cell subset sorted from them (not recorded which). All receptors derive from an adult woman who had mild COVID-19 (a few samples of this study predate the infection). Cell type and time point are not known.

This clonotype was picked up a small number of times. The chain has TRBV29-1 and TRBJ1-1; D unresolved. From germline, CDR1 is SQVTM and CDR2 ANQGSEA. The CDR3 extends over 12 amino acids. Trimming pared 5 bases from V and 1 base from J, leaving 8 bases between. The CDR3 coding sequence is TGCAGCGTTAGGGAGCGGAACACTGAAGCTTTCTTT. Its translation is CSVRERNTEAFF.

This clonotype was picked up a small number of times. The genes are TRBV12-3 or TRBV12-4 and TRBJ1-5; D ambiguous. V lost 6 bases and J lost 4, with 10 bases in between. This CDR3 comprises 13 residues. The DNA for the CDR3 is TGTGCCAGCAGCCCGACACCTAATCAGCCCCAGCATTTT. Translation: CASSPTPNQPQHF.

V and J are TRBV30 and TRBJ2-3; D remains unclear. The CDR3 covers 15 residues. Germline CDR1 and CDR2: GTSNPN and SVGIG (reference sequence). V was clipped by 5 bases and J by 2 bases, with 17 bases between them. The CDR3 bases are TGTGCCTGGCGAGTAAGGGATATGGCCACAGATACGCAGTATTTT. Amino acids: CAWRVRDMATDTQYF.

This clonotype was counted only a few times. This chain connects TRBV5-5 to TRBJ2-1, with D maybe TRBD1 (7 bases). The CDR3 totals 14 residues. Germline V gene lookup returns CDR1 SGHKS and CDR2 YYEKEE (reference sequence). The ends were cut back, 4 bases at V and 5 bases at J, with 13 bases in the middle. CDR3 sequence (DNA): TGTGCCAGCAGCCGGGGGACAGCCGACAATGAGCAGTTCTTC. This sequence encodes CASSRGTADNEQFF. Drawing the rest from reference TRBV5-5 and TRBJ2-1, the complete variable domain is DAGVTQSPTHLIKTRGQQVTLRCSPISGHKSVSWYQQVLGQGPQFIFQYYEKEERGRGNFPDRFSARQFPNYSSELNVNALLLGDSALYLCASSRGTADNEQFFGPGTRLTVL.

The CDR3 nucleotides are TGTGCCAGCAGCGTAGCTCAGCGGGGGGGCCAGGCCTACAATGAGCAGTTCTTC. Translated, it gives CASSVAQRGGQAYNEQFF. The chain couples TRBV9 to TRBJ2-1; 10 nucleotides line up with TRBD2. The V gene's germline CDR1 is SGDLS and CDR2 YYNGEE. This CDR3 comprises 18 residues. The V segment lost 0 bases and the J segment 2 bases; nucleotides outside the gene matches: 8.

The J gene is TRBJ2-5, the V gene TRBV7-3; D might be TRBD2 (7 bases). The germline V and J ends were trimmed by 0 bases and 1 base, with 15 bases remaining between them. Germline assignment: CDR1 SGHTA and CDR2 FQGTGA. This CDR3 is 17 amino acids long. CDR3 bases: TGTGCCAGCAGCTTAACGGGAGGGGGAAGTATCCAAGAGACCCAGTACTTC. Translated: CASSLTGGGSIQETQYF.

V and J are TRBV10-3 and TRBJ1-6; possibly TRBD1 for D (5 bases). The V gene's germline CDR1 is ENHRY and CDR2 SYGVKD. V shed 4 bases and J shed 10 bases, with 11 bases lying between them. The CDR3 loop spans 13 amino acids. In DNA, the CDR3 is TGTGCCATCAGTGGGCAGGGAGACTCACCCCTCCACTTT. This gives the protein CAISGQGDSPLHF.

The rearrangement links TRBV20-1 to TRBJ2-1; D is ambiguous. V shed 6 bases and J shed 8 bases, with 17 bases lying between them. This CDR3 comprises 13 residues. Germline CDR1 reads DFQATT; CDR2 reads SNEGSKA (reference sequence). CDR3: CSAGMWTRHEQFF. CDR3 DNA: TGCAGTGCAGGCATGTGGACGCGGCATGAGCAGTTCTTC.

This clonotype was seen ten or more times. The chain couples TRBV29-1 to TRBJ2-7, with a possible D match to TRBD1 (6 bases). Trimming removed 6 bases at V and 6 bases at J, with 21 bases between. Germline-derived CDR1 and CDR2 are SQVTM and ANQGSEA. The CDR3 consists of 14 residues. CDR3 region: CSVLGGTGLGEQYF. CDR3 coding DNA: TGCAGCGTCTTAGGGGGAACAGGGCTAGGCGAGCAGTACTTC.

CDR3 coding DNA: TGCGCCAGCAGCTTGGTGGCCGTTAACTCCTATGGCTACACCTTC. Its protein is CASSLVAVNSYGYTF. The chain recombines TRBV5-1 with TRBJ1-2, with D uncertain. Germline V lookup: CDR1 SGHRS, CDR2 YFSETQ. This CDR3 comprises 15 residues. V was pared by 0 bases and J by 4 bases, with 13 bases between.

V usage is TRBV20-1 and J usage is TRBJ2-3; either TRBD1 or TRBD2 may supply D (5 bases each). The CDR3 extends over 15 amino acids. Germline V gives CDR1 DFQATT, CDR2 SNEGSKA (reference sequence). Trimming left V 4 bases short and J 0 bases short, with 14 bases between. This CDR3 reads CSAKEGTASTDTQYF. CDR3 DNA sequence: TGCAGTGCTAAAGAGGGGACCGCTAGCACAGATACGCAGTATTTT.

Ten or more counts support this clonotype. This chain uses TRBV5-1 with TRBJ2-5; 7 bases line up with TRBD1. Trimming at V came to 0 bases and at J to 5 bases, leaving 4 bases not matched to a gene. Germline V lookup: CDR1 SGHRS, CDR2 YFSETQ. This CDR3 is built from 14 residues. CDR3 loop: CASSLALGQETQYF. The CDR3 DNA reads TGCGCCAGCAGCTTGGCTTTGGGACAGGAGACCCAGTACTTC.

The chain joins TRBV5-1 to TRBJ2-7; possibly TRBD1 for D (6 bases). Germline V gene data show CDR1 as SGHRS and CDR2 as YFSETQ. Trimming took off 0 bases at V and 2 bases at J, with 12 bases between the two ends. CDR3 size: 15 residues. In DNA, the CDR3 is TGCGCCAGCAGCTTGGACAGGGTAAGGACCTACGAGCAGTACTTC. It specifies CASSLDRVRTYEQYF.

The rearrangement links TRBV3-1 to TRBJ2-6; D perhaps matches TRBD1 (5 bases). The V end was cut by 8 bases, the J end by 3 bases, with 8 bases between. Germline lookup yields CDR1 LGHDT and CDR2 YNNKEL (reference sequence). This CDR3 contains 13 residues. CDR3 bases: TGTGCCAGCCAGGGTAGTGGGGCCAACGTCCTGACTTTC. This sequence encodes CASQGSGANVLTF. Combining the CDR3 with reference TRBV3-1 and TRBJ2-6 gives the whole variable domain DTAVSQTPKYLVTQMGNDKSIKCEQNLGHDTMYWYKQDSKKFLKIMFSYNNKELIINETVPNRFSPKSPDKAHLNLHINSLELGDSAVYFCASQGSGANVLTFGAGSRLTVL.

This clonotype was counted only a few times. The genes are TRBV5-1 and TRBJ2-5; D not resolved. Germline lookup yields CDR1 SGHRS and CDR2 YFSETQ. Trimming cost V 0 bases and J 5 bases, with 14 bases left between them. This CDR3 comprises 15 residues. The CDR3 sequence is CASSLEGSLRETQYF. As DNA, the CDR3 is TGCGCCAGCAGCTTGGAGGGATCCCTCCGGGAGACCCAGTACTTC.

This chain connects TRBV7-2 to TRBJ1-3; 10 bases fit TRBD1. This CDR3 comprises 15 residues. V gave up 1 base and J gave up 6 bases; unmatched junction bases: 3. Germline values: CDR1 SGHTA, CDR2 FQGNSA. This CDR3 reads CASSLGGTGANTIYF. CDR3 DNA: TGTGCCAGCAGCTTAGGGGGGACAGGGGCAAACACCATATATTTT.

This chain uses TRBV4-2 with TRBJ2-7; D call uncertain. Trimming took off 0 bases at V and 0 bases at J, with 12 bases between the two ends. This CDR3 region has 16 residues. Per germline, CDR1 LGHNA and CDR2 YNFKEQ. CDR3 protein: CASSQERGVSSYEQYF. CDR3 DNA: TGTGCCAGCAGCCAAGAAAGAGGAGTAAGCTCCTACGAGCAGTACTTC.

With regard to this clonotype: One end of the junction does not line up with germline, which may come from a read error. The chain carries TRBV24-1 and TRBJ2-1; D remains ambiguous. Germline V gene data show CDR1 as KGHDR and CDR2 as SFDVKD. The CDR3 sequence is 13 residues long. The CDR3 is CATSDKLANDQFF. The CDR3 DNA follows: TGTGCCACCAGTGATAAGCTGGCCAATGACCAGTTCTTC.

J is TRBJ2-3 and V is TRBV20-1; D may be TRBD1 or TRBD2 (5 bases each). This CDR3 spans 11 amino acids. Trimming removed 5 bases at V and 2 bases at J, with 5 bases between. The germline V gene encodes CDR1 DFQATT and CDR2 SNEGSKA (reference sequence). The CDR3 sequence is CSAGTTDTQYF. As DNA, the CDR3 is TGCAGTGCTGGGACCACAGATACGCAGTATTTT.

In this sample, this clonotype turned up a few times. The rearrangement joins TRBV5-1 to TRBJ1-1; tentative D call: TRBD1 (5 bases). With 7 bases removed from V and 5 bases from J, the gap between germline ends came to 18 bases. The CDR3 is 14 residues long. Germline V gene sequence: CDR1 SGHRS, CDR2 YFSETQ. CDR3 DNA: TGCGCCAGCTCTGGGGGGGGACCCGGTACTGAAGCTTTCTTT. Translated, it gives CASSGGGPGTEAFF.